The 30 T cell receptor beta chains reported below all come from one sample, sequenced in a study of OX40 agonist ivuxolimab in advanced cancers. Sequencing used immunoSEQ multiplex PCR; TCRdb keeps in-frame clones, though not all of them. In the table there are about 93,000 clones, more than 85% of which are singletons. Sequencing was performed on CD4+ or CD8+ T cells sorted from blood, taken in a trial of the OX40 agonist ivuxolimab. All receptors derive from an adult with an advanced solid tumor such as melanoma, head and neck, liver or kidney cancer.

The chain uses TRBV30 and TRBJ2-4; the D is unclear. V was shortened by 8 bases and J by 7 bases, with 21 bases between the two germline ends. The CDR3 is made up of 14 amino acids. Looked up from germline, CDR1 is GTSNPN and CDR2 is SVGIG (reference sequence). The chain's CDR3 is CAGRVGSLRNIQYF. The DNA for the CDR3 is TGTGCCGGAAGGGTGGGGTCGTTGAGGAACATTCAGTACTTC.

This clone came up once. The chain carries TRBV28 and TRBJ1-2, with 7 bases identical to TRBD1. This CDR3 region has 14 residues. V trimming: 6 bases; J trimming: 4 bases; junction bases outside the gene matches: 8. Per germline, CDR1 MDHEN and CDR2 SYDVKM. The CDR3 loop reads CASRIGGAVYGYTF. The CDR3 bases are TGTGCCAGCAGAATAGGGGGCGCGGTCTATGGCTACACCTTC.

J is TRBJ1-1 and V is TRBV2; possible D gene TRBD1, 5 bases. Trimming removed 5 bases from V and 1 base from J, with 20 bases in between. Germline V gene lookup returns CDR1 SNHLY and CDR2 FYNNEI. CDR3 size: 17 residues. As DNA, the CDR3 is TGTGCCAGCAGTATCCTTCTCCCCCGGGACGGGAACACTGAAGCTTTCTTT. Its translation is CASSILLPRDGNTEAFF.

The V gene is TRBV28, the J gene TRBJ1-3; a weak D match, TRBD1 (6 bases). V was trimmed by 5 bases and J by 4 bases, leaving 9 bases between them. The germline gives CDR1 MDHEN, CDR2 SYDVKM. This CDR3 is 13 amino acids long. DNA of the CDR3: TGTGCCAGCAGTACAGGGTGGGGAAACACCATATATTTT. It specifies CASSTGWGNTIYF.

The genes are TRBV29-1 and TRBJ2-2; 7 bases align to TRBD2. V gave up 1 base and J gave up 3 bases; unmatched junction bases: 8. The CDR3 is 16 amino acids. Germline V gene sequence: CDR1 SQVTM, CDR2 ANQGSEA. CDR3 in amino acids: CSVEVATSFYTGELFF. The CDR3 nucleotides read TGCAGCGTTGAAGTCGCGACTAGCTTCTACACCGGGGAGCTGTTTTTT.

The chain links TRBV10-2 to TRBJ2-1; D may match TRBD1 or TRBD2 (6 bases each). Trimming shortened V by 3 bases and J by 8 bases, and 14 bases separated the two germline ends. The germline gives CDR1 WSHSY, CDR2 SAAADI. There are 14 residues in the CDR3. CDR3 nucleotide sequence: TGCGCCAGCAGTGATCGGGGGCTTATCGATGAGCAGTTCTTC. Protein: CASSDRGLIDEQFF.

This clone was counted once. J is TRBJ2-1 and V is TRBV11-2; 12 positions match TRBD2. The CDR3 length is 16 residues. With 5 bases clipped from V and 7 bases from J, the junction kept 9 bases outside the gene matches. From germline, CDR1 is SGHAT and CDR2 FQNNGV. The CDR3 nucleotides are TGTGCCAGCAGCGTAATAACTAGCGGGGGGATAAATGAGCAGTTCTTC. This translates into CASSVITSGGINEQFF.

V gene TRBV9 combines with J gene TRBJ2-1, with 8 bases lining up with TRBD2. This CDR3 comprises 18 residues. V was pared by 0 bases and J by 5 bases, with 13 bases of the junction left unmatched. Germline V CDR1 and CDR2: SGDLS, YYNGEE. CDR3 DNA sequence: TGTGCCAGCAGCGTAGGGTCCTGGCCGGGACTAGAACACAATGAGCAGTTCTTC. Translated, it gives CASSVGSWPGLEHNEQFF.

The V gene is TRBV9, the J gene TRBJ2-1, with 8 bases matching TRBD1. V shed 4 bases, J shed 0 bases, and the junction held 3 bases outside the gene matches. Germline V lookup: CDR1 SGDLS, CDR2 YYNGEE. The CDR3 totals 15 residues. The CDR3 region is CASSQTGGSYNEQFF. The CDR3 DNA follows: TGTGCCAGCAGCCAAACAGGGGGCTCCTACAATGAGCAGTTCTTC.

This chain joins TRBV19 and TRBJ1-5, with 9 bases that match TRBD1. Losses at the gene ends were 7 bases for V and 6 bases for J; bases not matched to a gene: 4. The CDR3 is made up of 13 amino acids. Germline CDR1 and CDR2: LNHDA and SQIVND (reference sequence). The CDR3 sequence: CASTTGGSQPQHF. The CDR3 DNA follows: TGTGCCAGTACCACAGGGGGCAGTCAGCCCCAGCATTTT.

This clone was seen a handful of times. The chain joins TRBV6-5 to TRBJ2-2, with D perhaps TRBD2 (5 bases). V was pared by 6 bases and J by 4 bases, with 9 bases between. Germline CDR1 is MNHEY and CDR2 is SVGAGI. The CDR3 is 13 residues long. This CDR3 is CASRLVVTGELFF. In nucleotides, the CDR3 is TGTGCCAGCAGACTAGTAGTCACCGGGGAGCTGTTTTTT.

The gene calls are TRBV6-1 and TRBJ2-7; D is ambiguous. CDR1 MNHNS and CDR2 SASEGT come from the germline V gene. V lost 9 bases to trimming and J lost 3 bases, with 18 bases between them. CDR3 length equals 14 residues. CDR3: CASRRTEILYEQYF. The CDR3 coding sequence is TGTGCCAGTAGGAGAACGGAGATCCTCTACGAGCAGTACTTC.

The genes are TRBV19 and TRBJ1-2, with TRBD1 as a possible D gene (5 bases). The germline CDR1 and CDR2 sequences are LNHDA and SQIVND (reference sequence). This CDR3 is built from 11 residues. The V end lost 5 bases, the J end lost 5 bases, and 6 bases lay between the germline ends. The CDR3 reads CASSWGYGYTF. In DNA form, the CDR3 reads TGTGCCAGTAGTTGGGGGTATGGCTACACCTTC.

The chain employs TRBV5-5 and TRBJ1-2; 8 nucleotides line up with TRBD1. Trimming removed 2 bases from V and 7 bases from J; junction bases left unmatched: 4. Germline V gene sequence: CDR1 SGHKS, CDR2 YYEKEE (reference sequence). The CDR3 loop spans 13 amino acids. This CDR3 is CASSFGTGFGYTF. In nucleotides, the CDR3 is TGTGCCAGCAGCTTCGGGACAGGTTTTGGCTACACCTTC.

The genes are TRBV5-4 and TRBJ1-2; D is undetermined. CDR1 is SGHNT, CDR2 YYREEE, per germline (reference sequence). The CDR3 runs to 13 residues. The germline V and J ends were trimmed by 2 bases and 6 bases, with 11 bases remaining between them. The CDR3 DNA reads TGTGCCAGCAGCTTTCTACGAGGGCATGGCTACACCTTC. Translating gives CASSFLRGHGYTF.

The rearrangement uses TRBV10-2 and TRBJ1-3, with TRBD1 matching over 9 bases. This CDR3 contains 14 residues. Germline values: CDR1 WSHSY, CDR2 SAAADI. V lost 10 bases and J lost 1; bases outside the gene matches: 5. The CDR3 region is CATRGTGSGNTIYF. DNA of the CDR3: TGCGCCACCCGGGGGACAGGGTCTGGAAACACCATATATTTT.

The chain couples TRBV6-5 to TRBJ2-7; 9 bases are shared with TRBD1. The germline gives CDR1 MNHEY, CDR2 SVGAGI. V was pared by 4 bases and J by 4 bases, with 8 bases of the junction left unmatched. The CDR3 runs 15 residues. CDR3 loop: CASSSGQGRRYEQYF. CDR3 in DNA: TGTGCCAGCAGTTCCGGACAGGGGCGTCGGTACGAGCAGTACTTC.

Here the CDR3 reads CASSSDRGGETQYF. CDR3 nucleotides: TGTGCCAGCAGCTCCGACAGGGGTGGAGAGACCCAGTACTTC. This chain links TRBV7-6 with TRBJ2-5, with 8 bases identical to TRBD1. Trimming at V came to 4 bases and at J to 4 bases, leaving 5 bases not matched to a gene. The CDR3 spans 14 residues. In germline, CDR1 is SGHVS, CDR2 FNYEAQ.

The chain joins TRBV19 to TRBJ1-5, with 10 bases that match TRBD1. With 7 bases clipped from V and 5 bases from J, the junction kept 8 bases outside the gene matches. Germline V lookup: CDR1 LNHDA, CDR2 SQIVND (reference sequence). CDR3 length: 15 residues. CDR3 coding DNA: TGTGCCAGTATGGCGGGACAGGGGATCCATCAGCCCCAGCATTTT. Translation: CASMAGQGIHQPQHF.

The rearrangement links TRBV28 to TRBJ1-5; 7 nucleotides align to TRBD1. The CDR3 spans 13 residues. Germline V gene lookup returns CDR1 MDHEN and CDR2 SYDVKM. Trimming at V came to 4 bases and at J to 7 bases, leaving 4 bases not matched to a gene. In DNA, the CDR3 is TGTGCCAGCAGTTGGGGGGGACAGCAGCCCCAGCATTTT. Translating it yields CASSWGGQQPQHF. The variable domain in full, completed from reference TRBV28 and TRBJ1-5, reads DVKVTQSSRYLVKRTGEKVFLECVQDMDHENMFWYRQDPGLGLRLIYFSYDVKMKEKGDIPEGYSVSREKKERFSLILESASTNQTSMYLCASSWGGQQPQHFGDGTRLSIL.

For the CDR3, the DNA is TGCGCCAGCAGCCAAGAGTTATTGACAGGGGGAACCGGGGAGCTGTTTTTT. As protein: CASSQELLTGGTGELFF. This chain joins TRBV4-1 and TRBJ2-2; 9 positions match TRBD1. The CDR3 runs 17 residues. The germline gives CDR1 MGHRA, CDR2 YSYEKL. V was clipped by 0 bases and J by 5 bases; unmatched bases: 7.

This chain uses TRBV7-2 with TRBJ1-1, with a weak D call TRBD1 (5 bases). Germline lookup yields CDR1 SGHTA and CDR2 FQGNSA. V dropped 5 bases and J dropped 0 bases, with 13 bases sitting between them. The CDR3 is 15 amino acids. This CDR3 is CASSRSGGLNTEAFF. The CDR3 bases are TGTGCCAGCAGCCGATCCGGGGGGTTGAACACTGAAGCTTTCTTT.

The chain employs TRBV30 and TRBJ2-6; D perhaps matches TRBD2 (6 bases). CDR3 length equals 14 residues. Germline CDR1 and CDR2: GTSNPN and SVGIG (reference sequence). Trimming left V 8 bases short and J 4 bases short, with 15 bases between. CDR3 nucleotides: TGTGCCGGGGGGAAGGGGACGGGGGCCAACGTCCTGACTTTC. This codes for CAGGKGTGANVLTF.

This chain connects TRBV11-2 to TRBJ1-1, with TRBD1 as a possible D gene (6 bases). The V end lost 7 bases, the J end lost 0 bases, and 21 bases lay between the germline ends. CDR3 size: 17 residues. From germline, CDR1 is SGHAT and CDR2 FQNNGV. The CDR3 nucleotides are TGTGCCAGCACCCTACAATCAACGGACAGTTTGAACACTGAAGCTTTCTTT. It is translated as CASTLQSTDSLNTEAFF.

This chain joins TRBV27 and TRBJ2-1; possible D gene TRBD1, 6 bases. Trimming shortened V by 10 bases and J by 9 bases, and 19 bases separated the two germline ends. Per the germline V gene, CDR1 is MNHEY and CDR2 is SMNVEV (reference sequence). The CDR3 length is 13 residues. The CDR3 nucleotides are TGTGCCACCAGGGGTACCGGAGCATTTGAGCAGTTCTTC. Protein sequence: CATRGTGAFEQFF.

The rearrangement links TRBV6-1 to TRBJ1-4, with 8 positions matching TRBD1. This CDR3 comprises 16 residues. Germline loops: CDR1 MNHNS, CDR2 SASEGT. V lost 2 bases, J lost 8 bases, and 10 bases stayed unmatched. CDR3 DNA: TGTGCCAGCAGTGAACAAGAGACAGGGGTTTGGGAAAAACTGTTTTTT. It translates to CASSEQETGVWEKLFF.

The J gene is TRBJ2-7, the V gene TRBV28, with D possibly TRBD2 on 6 matching bases. The V and J ends lost 4 bases and 3 bases respectively, with 19 bases between them. The CDR3 length is 16 residues. Per the germline V gene, CDR1 is MDHEN and CDR2 is SYDVKM. This CDR3 reads CASSSTEPGGLYEQYF. The CDR3 DNA follows: TGTGCCAGCAGTTCCACAGAGCCCGGGGGTCTCTACGAGCAGTACTTC. Based on the CDR3 plus reference TRBV28 and TRBJ2-7, the full variable domain is DVKVTQSSRYLVKRTGEKVFLECVQDMDHENMFWYRQDPGLGLRLIYFSYDVKMKEKGDIPEGYSVSREKKERFSLILESASTNQTSMYLCASSSTEPGGLYEQYFGPGTRLTVT.

The J gene is TRBJ2-7, the V gene TRBV6-6, with 13 bases aligning to TRBD2. The CDR3 is made up of 15 amino acids. CDR1 is MNHNY, CDR2 SVGAGI, per germline (reference sequence). J lost 3 bases, V lost 2 bases, and 1 base had no gene match. The CDR3 protein is CASSYRLAGGYEQYF. CDR3 coding DNA: TGTGCCAGCAGTTACCGACTAGCGGGAGGCTACGAGCAGTACTTC.

The chain employs TRBV11-1 and TRBJ2-7, with 8 bases lining up with TRBD1. J was trimmed by 5 bases and V by 2 bases; bases with no gene match: 14. This CDR3 spans 17 amino acids. Germline CDR1 reads SGHAT; CDR2 reads FQDESV (reference sequence). This CDR3 is CASSLTRAAGGFHEQYF. The CDR3 region has the DNA TGTGCCAGCAGCTTAACGAGGGCGGCAGGGGGCTTTCACGAGCAGTACTTC. The full variable domain, completed using reference TRBV11-1 and TRBJ2-7, is EAEVAQSPRYKITEKSQAVAFWCDPISGHATLYWYRQILGQGPELLVQFQDESVVDDSQLPKDRFSAERLKGVDSTLKIQPAELGDSAMYLCASSLTRAAGGFHEQYFGPGTRLTVT.

V usage is TRBV2 and J usage is TRBJ2-7; TRBD1 matches at 8 bases. CDR1 and CDR2 from the germline V gene are SNHLY and FYNNEI. The CDR3 is 13 amino acids. The V segment lost 6 bases and the J segment 4 bases; nucleotides outside the gene matches: 5. The CDR3: CASRRTGTYEQYF. The CDR3 nucleotides read TGTGCCAGCAGAAGGACAGGGACGTACGAGCAGTACTTC.